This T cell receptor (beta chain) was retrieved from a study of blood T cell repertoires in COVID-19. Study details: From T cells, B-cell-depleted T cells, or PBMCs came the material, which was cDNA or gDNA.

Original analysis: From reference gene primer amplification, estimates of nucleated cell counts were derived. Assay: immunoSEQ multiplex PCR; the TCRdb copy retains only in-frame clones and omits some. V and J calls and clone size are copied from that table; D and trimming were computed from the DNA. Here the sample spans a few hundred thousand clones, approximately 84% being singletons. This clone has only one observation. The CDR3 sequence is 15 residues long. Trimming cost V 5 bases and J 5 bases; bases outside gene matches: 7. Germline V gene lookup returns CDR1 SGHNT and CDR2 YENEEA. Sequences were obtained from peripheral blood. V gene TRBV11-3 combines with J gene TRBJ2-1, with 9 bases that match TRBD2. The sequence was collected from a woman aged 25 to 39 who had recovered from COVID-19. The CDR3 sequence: CASSQGLAYHNEQFF. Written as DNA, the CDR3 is TGTGCCAGCAGCCAGGGACTAGCCTACCACAATGAGCAGTTCTTC.